This entry concerns a single TCR beta chain. These data are taken from a study of blood T cell repertoires in COVID-19. The CDR3 is made up of 16 amino acids. Trimming pared 0 bases from V and 2 bases from J, leaving 11 bases between. CDR1 is SGDLS and CDR2 is YYNGEE in the germline V gene. In the original workflow: Scientists estimated how many nucleated cells there were by amplifying reference gene primers. Clones were sequenced by immunoSEQ multiplex PCR, and TCRdb holds only the in-frame ones, with some missing. That table is the source of V, J and clone size, and D and trimming were worked out from the DNA. Among tens of thousands of clones listed, about 86% were seen once.

This sequence was found in a woman older than 75 in a cohort sampled during active or convalescent COVID-19. This chain uses TRBV9 with TRBJ2-2; maybe TRBD2 (5 bases). The sequencing input was peripheral blood. Written as DNA, the CDR3 is TGTGCCAGCAGCGTAGCGAGGGCAGTTAACACCGGGGAGCTGTTTTTT. It encodes CASSVARAVNTGELFF. Full variable domain (outside the CDR3, taken from reference TRBV9 and TRBJ2-2): DSGVTQTPKHLITATGQRVTLRCSPRSGDLSVYWYQQSLDQGLQFLIQYYNGEERAKGNILERFSAQQFPDLHSELNLSSLELGDSALYFCASSVARAVNTGELFFGEGSRLTVL.